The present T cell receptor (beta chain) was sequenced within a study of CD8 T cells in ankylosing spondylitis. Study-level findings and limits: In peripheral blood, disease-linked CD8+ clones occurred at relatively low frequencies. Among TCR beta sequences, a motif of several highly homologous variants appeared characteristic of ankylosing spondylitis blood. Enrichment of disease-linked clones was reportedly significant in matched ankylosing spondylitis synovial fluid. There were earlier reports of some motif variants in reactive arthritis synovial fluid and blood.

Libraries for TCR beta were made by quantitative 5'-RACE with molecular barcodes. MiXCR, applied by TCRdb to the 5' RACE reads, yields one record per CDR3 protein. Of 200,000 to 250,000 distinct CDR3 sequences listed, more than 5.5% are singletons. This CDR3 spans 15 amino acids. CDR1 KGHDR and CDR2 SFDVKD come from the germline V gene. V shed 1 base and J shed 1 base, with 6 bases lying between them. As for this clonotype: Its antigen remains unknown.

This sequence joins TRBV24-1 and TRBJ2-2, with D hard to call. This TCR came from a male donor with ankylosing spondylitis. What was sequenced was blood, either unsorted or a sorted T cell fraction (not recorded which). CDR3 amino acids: CATSDLSQNTGELFF. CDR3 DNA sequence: TGTGCCACCAGTGATTTATCACAGAACACCGGGGAGCTGTTTTTT.